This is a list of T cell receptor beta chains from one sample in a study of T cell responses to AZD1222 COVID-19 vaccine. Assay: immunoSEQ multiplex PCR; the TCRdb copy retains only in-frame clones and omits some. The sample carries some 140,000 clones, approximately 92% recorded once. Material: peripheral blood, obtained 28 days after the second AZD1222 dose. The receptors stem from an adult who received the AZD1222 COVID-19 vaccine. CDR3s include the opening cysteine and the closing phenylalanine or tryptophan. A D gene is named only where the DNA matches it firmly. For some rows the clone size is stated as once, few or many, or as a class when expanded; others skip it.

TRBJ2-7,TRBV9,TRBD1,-,CASSATGTGAYEQYF,TGTGCCAGCAGCGCGACCGGGACAGGGGCCTACGAGCAGTACTTC
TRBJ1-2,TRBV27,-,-,CASSLGGQYGYTF,TGTGCCAGCAGTTTGGGGGGTCAGTATGGCTACACCTTC
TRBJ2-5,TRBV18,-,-,CASSEGRGIQETQYF,TGTGCCAGCTCAGAAGGGAGGGGGATCCAAGAGACCCAGTACTTC
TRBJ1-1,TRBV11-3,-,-,CASSYRDGTEAFF,TGTGCCAGCAGCTACAGGGATGGCACTGAAGCTTTCTTT
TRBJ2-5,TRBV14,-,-,CASSQGFGLQETQYF,TGTGCCAGCAGCCAAGGATTCGGGTTACAAGAGACCCAGTACTTC
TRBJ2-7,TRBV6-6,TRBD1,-,CASSAGGAYYEQYF,TGTGCCAGCAGTGCAGGGGGCGCGTACTACGAGCAGTACTTC
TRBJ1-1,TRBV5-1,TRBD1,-,CASSWGTGENTEAFF,TGCGCCAGCAGCTGGGGGACAGGCGAGAACACTGAAGCTTTCTTT
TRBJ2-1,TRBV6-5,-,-,CARGGLNNEQFF,TGTGCCAGGGGCGGGTTAAACAATGAGCAGTTCTTC
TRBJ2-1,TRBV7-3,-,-,CASSFGGDPYNEQFF,TGTGCCAGCAGCTTCGGCGGGGACCCCTACAATGAGCAGTTCTTC
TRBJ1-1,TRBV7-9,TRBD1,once,CASSHGEGATEAFF,TGTGCCAGCAGCCATGGGGAGGGGGCTACTGAAGCTTTCTTT
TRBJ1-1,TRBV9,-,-,CASSVAVDTEAFF,TGTGCCAGCAGCGTAGCGGTGGACACTGAAGCTTTCTTT
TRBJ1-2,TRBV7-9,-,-,CASSPKQGGVSGYTF,TGTGCCAGCAGCCCTAAACAGGGTGGGGTCAGTGGCTACACCTTC
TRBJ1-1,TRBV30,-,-,CAWTGPVKAFF,TGTGCCTGGACCGGCCCGGTTAAAGCTTTCTTT
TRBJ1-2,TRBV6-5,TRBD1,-,CASSPFEGAVYGYTF,TGTGCCAGCAGTCCCTTTGAGGGGGCCGTCTATGGCTACACCTTC
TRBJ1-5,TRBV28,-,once,CASSFPNGPQHF,TGTGCCAGCAGTTTCCCGAACGGGCCCCAGCATTTT
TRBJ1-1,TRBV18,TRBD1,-,CASSPQQGATEAFF,TGTGCCAGCTCACCACAGCAGGGGGCCACTGAAGCTTTCTTT
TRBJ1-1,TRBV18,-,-,CASSPTFGVAEAFF,TGTGCCAGCTCACCAACATTCGGAGTTGCTGAAGCTTTCTTT
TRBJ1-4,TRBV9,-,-,CASSVGLGVTGGRDEKLFF,TGTGCCAGCAGCGTAGGTCTAGGGGTCACAGGTGGCCGCGATGAAAAACTGTTTTTT
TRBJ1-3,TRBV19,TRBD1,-,CASSIQSPGQGAFSGNTIYF,TGTGCCAGTAGTATTCAATCACCGGGACAGGGAGCTTTCTCTGGAAACACCATATATTTT
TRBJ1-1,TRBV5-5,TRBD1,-,CASSSTGARNAFF,TGTGCCAGCAGCTCCACAGGGGCACGAAATGCTTTCTTT
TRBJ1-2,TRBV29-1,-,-,CSVDTGFGYTF,TGCAGCGTTGACACGGGTTTTGGCTACACCTTC
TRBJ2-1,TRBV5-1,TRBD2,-,CASSLGALAAYNEQFF,TGCGCCAGCAGCTTGGGCGCTCTAGCGGCCTACAATGAGCAGTTCTTC
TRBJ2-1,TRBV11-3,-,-,CASSPSRSSYNEQFF,TGTGCCAGCAGCCCATCAAGAAGTTCCTACAATGAGCAGTTCTTC
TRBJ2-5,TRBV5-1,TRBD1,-,CASRSRTGEETQYF,TGCGCCAGCAGGAGCCGGACAGGGGAAGAGACCCAGTACTTC
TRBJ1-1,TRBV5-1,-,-,CASRGFTEAFF,TGCGCCAGCAGGGGGTTCACTGAAGCTTTCTTT